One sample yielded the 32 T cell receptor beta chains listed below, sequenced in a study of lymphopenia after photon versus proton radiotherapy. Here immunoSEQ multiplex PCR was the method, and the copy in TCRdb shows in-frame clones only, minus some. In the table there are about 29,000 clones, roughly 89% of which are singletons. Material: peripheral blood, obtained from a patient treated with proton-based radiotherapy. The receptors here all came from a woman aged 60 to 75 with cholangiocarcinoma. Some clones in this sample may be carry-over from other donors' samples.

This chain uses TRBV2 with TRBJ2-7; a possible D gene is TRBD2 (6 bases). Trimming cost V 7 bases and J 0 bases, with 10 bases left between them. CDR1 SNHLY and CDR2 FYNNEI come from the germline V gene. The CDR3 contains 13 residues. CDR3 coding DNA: TGTGCCAGCATTCGGGGGATCTCCTACGAGCAGTACTTC. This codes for CASIRGISYEQYF.

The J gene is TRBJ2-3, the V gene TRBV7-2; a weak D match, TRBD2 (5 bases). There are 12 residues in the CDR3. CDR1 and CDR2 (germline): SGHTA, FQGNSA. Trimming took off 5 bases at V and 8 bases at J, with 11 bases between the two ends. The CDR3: CASSPSRGTQYF. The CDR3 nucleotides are TGTGCCAGCAGCCCGAGTCGGGGTACGCAGTATTTT. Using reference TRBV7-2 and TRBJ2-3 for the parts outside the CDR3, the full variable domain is GAGVSQSPSNKVTEKGKDVELRCDPISGHTALYWYRQSLGQGLEFLIYFQGNSAPDKSGLPSDRFSAERTGGSVSTLTIQRTQQEDSAVYLCASSPSRGTQYFGPGTRLTVL.

CDR3 DNA: TGCGCCAGCAGCCAAGGGGGACTCCTCCAAGAGACCCAGTACTTC. It codes for CASSQGGLLQETQYF. The V gene is TRBV4-3, the J gene TRBJ2-5; tentatively, D is TRBD2 (6 bases). Germline CDR1 is LGHNA and CDR2 is YSLEER. CDR3 length equals 15 residues. V was clipped by 1 base and J by 1 base, with 10 bases between them.

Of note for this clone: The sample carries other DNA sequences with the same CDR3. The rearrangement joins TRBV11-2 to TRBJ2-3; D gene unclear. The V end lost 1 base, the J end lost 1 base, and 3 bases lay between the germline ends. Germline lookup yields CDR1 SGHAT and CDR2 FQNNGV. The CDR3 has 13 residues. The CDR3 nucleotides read TGTGCCAGCAGCTTAGCAGGCACAGATACGCAGTATTTT. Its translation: CASSLAGTDTQYF.

The CDR3 nucleotides are TGTGCCAGCAGAGGTACATCGAACACCGGGGAGCTGTTTTTT. As protein: CASRGTSNTGELFF. The rearrangement links TRBV2 to TRBJ2-2; D gene ambiguous. Trimming removed 6 bases from V and 0 bases from J, with 8 bases in between. This CDR3 comprises 14 residues. In germline, CDR1 is SNHLY, CDR2 FYNNEI.

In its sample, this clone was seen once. CDR3 amino acids: CASSLEDSYNSPLHF. CDR3 DNA sequence: TGCGCCAGCAGCTTGGAGGACTCCTATAATTCACCCCTCCACTTT. The rearrangement joins TRBV5-1 to TRBJ1-6; no clear D gene. The CDR3 is made up of 15 amino acids. V was pared by 0 bases and J by 0 bases, with 4 bases between. Per germline, CDR1 SGHRS and CDR2 YFSETQ.

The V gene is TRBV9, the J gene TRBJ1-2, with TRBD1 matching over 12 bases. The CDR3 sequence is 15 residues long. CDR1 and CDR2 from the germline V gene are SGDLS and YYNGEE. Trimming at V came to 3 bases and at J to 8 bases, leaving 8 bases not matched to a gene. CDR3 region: CASSGAGTGGWGYTF. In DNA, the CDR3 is TGTGCCAGCAGCGGGGCCGGGACAGGGGGCTGGGGCTACACCTTC.

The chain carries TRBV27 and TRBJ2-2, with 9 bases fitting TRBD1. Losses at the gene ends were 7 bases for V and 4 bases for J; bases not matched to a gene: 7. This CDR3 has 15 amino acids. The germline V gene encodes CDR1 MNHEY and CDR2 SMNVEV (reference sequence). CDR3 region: CASNLQGAGTGELFF. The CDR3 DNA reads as TGTGCCAGCAACCTACAGGGGGCGGGCACCGGGGAGCTGTTTTTT.

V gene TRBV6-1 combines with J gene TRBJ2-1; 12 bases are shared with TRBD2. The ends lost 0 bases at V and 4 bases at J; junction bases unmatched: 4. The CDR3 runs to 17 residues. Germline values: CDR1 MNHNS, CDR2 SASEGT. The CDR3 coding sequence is TGTGCCAGCAGTGAAGCCCCGACTAGCGGGGGTTACAATGAGCAGTTCTTC. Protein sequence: CASSEAPTSGGYNEQFF.

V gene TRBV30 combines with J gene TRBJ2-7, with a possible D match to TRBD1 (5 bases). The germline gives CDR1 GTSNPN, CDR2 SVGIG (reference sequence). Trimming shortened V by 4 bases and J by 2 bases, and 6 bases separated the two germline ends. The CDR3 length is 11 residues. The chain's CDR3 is CAWTGTYEQYF. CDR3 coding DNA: TGTGCCTGGACAGGGACCTACGAGCAGTACTTC. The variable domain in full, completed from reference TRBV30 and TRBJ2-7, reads SQTIHQWPATLVQPVGSPLSLECTVEGTSNPNLYWYRQAAGRGLQLLFYSVGIGQISSEVPQNLSASRPQDRQFILSSKKLLLSDSGFYLCAWTGTYEQYFGPGTRLTVT.

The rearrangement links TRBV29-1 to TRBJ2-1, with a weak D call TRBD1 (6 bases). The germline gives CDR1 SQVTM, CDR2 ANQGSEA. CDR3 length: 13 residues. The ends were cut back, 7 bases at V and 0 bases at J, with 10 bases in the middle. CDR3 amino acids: CSAQTGSYNEQFF. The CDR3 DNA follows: TGCAGCGCCCAGACAGGCTCCTACAATGAGCAGTTCTTC.

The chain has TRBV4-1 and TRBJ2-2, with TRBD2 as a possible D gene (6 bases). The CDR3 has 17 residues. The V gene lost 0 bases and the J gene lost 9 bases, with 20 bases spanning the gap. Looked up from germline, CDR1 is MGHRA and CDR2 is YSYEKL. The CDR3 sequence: CASSQEGDWGTRRELFF. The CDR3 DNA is TGCGCCAGCAGCCAAGAGGGGGACTGGGGGACGAGGCGGGAGCTGTTTTTT.

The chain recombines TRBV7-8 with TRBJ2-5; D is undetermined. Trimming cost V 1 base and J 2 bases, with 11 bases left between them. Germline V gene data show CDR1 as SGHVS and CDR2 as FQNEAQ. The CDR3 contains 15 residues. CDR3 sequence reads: CASSLVIIAQETQYF. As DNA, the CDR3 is TGTGCCAGCAGCTTAGTTATAATAGCTCAAGAGACCCAGTACTTC.

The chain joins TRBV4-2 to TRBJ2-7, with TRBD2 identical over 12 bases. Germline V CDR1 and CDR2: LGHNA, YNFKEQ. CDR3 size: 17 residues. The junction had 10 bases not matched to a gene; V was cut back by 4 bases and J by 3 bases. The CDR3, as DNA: TGTGCCAGCAGCCCCCTAAGGTCTAGCGGGGGGGACTACGAGCAGTACTTC. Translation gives CASSPLRSSGGDYEQYF.

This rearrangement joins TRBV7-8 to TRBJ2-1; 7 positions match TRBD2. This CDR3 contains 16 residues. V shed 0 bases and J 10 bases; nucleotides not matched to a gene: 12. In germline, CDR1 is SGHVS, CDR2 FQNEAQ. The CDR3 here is CASSLALAGVIWEQFF. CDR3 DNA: TGTGCCAGCAGCTTAGCGCTGGCGGGGGTTATCTGGGAGCAGTTCTTC.

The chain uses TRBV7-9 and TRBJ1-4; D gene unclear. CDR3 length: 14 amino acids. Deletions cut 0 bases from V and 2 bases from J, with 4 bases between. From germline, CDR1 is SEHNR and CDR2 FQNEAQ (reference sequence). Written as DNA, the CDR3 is TGTGCCAGCAGCTTAGCTGGTACTAATGAAAAACTGTTTTTT. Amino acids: CASSLAGTNEKLFF.

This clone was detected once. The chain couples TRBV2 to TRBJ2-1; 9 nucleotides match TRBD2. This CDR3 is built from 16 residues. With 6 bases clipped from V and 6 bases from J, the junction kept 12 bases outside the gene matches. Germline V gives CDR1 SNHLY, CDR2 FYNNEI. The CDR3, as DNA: TGTGCCAGCAGGGACTTAGCGGGAGAAGGGTCCAATGAGCAGTTCTTC. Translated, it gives CASRDLAGEGSNEQFF.

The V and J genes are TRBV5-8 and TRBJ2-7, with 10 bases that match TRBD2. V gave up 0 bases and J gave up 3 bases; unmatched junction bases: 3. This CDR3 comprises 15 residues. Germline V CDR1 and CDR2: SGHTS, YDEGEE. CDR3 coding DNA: TGTGCCAGCAGCTTGGGGACTAGCGGATTCTACGAGCAGTACTTC. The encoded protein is CASSLGTSGFYEQYF.

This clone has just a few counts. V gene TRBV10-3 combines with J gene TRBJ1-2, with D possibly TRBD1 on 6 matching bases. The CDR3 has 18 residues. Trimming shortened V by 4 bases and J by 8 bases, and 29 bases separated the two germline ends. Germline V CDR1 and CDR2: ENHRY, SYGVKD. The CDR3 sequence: CAISVPRGQPVRSMGYTF. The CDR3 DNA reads TGTGCCATCAGTGTACCCCGTGGACAGCCAGTTCGATCTATGGGCTACACCTTC.

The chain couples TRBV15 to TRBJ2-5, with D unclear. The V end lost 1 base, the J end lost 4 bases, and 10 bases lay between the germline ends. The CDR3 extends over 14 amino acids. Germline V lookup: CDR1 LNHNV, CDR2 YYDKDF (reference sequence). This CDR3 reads CATSRAASIETQYF. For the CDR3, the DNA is TGTGCCACCAGCAGAGCTGCCTCGATAGAGACCCAGTACTTC.

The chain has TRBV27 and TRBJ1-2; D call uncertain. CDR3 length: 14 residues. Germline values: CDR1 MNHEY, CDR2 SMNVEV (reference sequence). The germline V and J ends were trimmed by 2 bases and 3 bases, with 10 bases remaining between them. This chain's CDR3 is CASSLSPGYYGYTF. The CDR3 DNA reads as TGTGCCAGCAGTTTAAGTCCAGGATACTATGGCTACACCTTC.

The CDR3 nucleotides read TGTGCCAGCCGTCCCCCGGGGCGGAACACCGGGGAGCTGTTTTTT. It yields the protein CASRPPGRNTGELFF. The V call is TRBV6-6, the J call TRBJ2-2; either TRBD1 or TRBD2 may supply D (5 bases each). Germline values: CDR1 MNHNY, CDR2 SVGAGI (reference sequence). Trimming left V 8 bases short and J 1 base short, with 14 bases between. This CDR3 comprises 15 residues.

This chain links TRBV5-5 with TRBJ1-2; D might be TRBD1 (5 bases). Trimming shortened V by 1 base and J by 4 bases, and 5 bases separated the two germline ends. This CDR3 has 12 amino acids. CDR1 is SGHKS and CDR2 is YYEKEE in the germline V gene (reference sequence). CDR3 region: CASSLRGYGYTF. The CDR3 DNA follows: TGTGCCAGCAGCTTGAGGGGCTATGGCTACACCTTC. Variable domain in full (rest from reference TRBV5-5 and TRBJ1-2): DAGVTQSPTHLIKTRGQQVTLRCSPISGHKSVSWYQQVLGQGPQFIFQYYEKEERGRGNFPDRFSARQFPNYSSELNVNALLLGDSALYLCASSLRGYGYTFGSGTRLTVV.

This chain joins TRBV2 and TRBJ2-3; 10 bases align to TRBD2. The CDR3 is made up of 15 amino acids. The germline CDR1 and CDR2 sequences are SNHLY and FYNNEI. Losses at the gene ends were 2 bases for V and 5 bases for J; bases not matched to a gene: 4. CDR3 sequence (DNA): TGTGCCAGCAGTGAACTAGCGGGAGCGGGAGATACGCAGTATTTT. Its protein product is CASSELAGAGDTQYF.

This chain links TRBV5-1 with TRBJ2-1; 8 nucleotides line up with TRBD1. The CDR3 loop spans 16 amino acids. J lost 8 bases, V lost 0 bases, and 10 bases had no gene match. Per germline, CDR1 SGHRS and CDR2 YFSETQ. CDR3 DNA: TGCGCCAGCAGCTTGGGTCCGGACAGGGTGTTGGATGAGCAGTTCTTC. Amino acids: CASSLGPDRVLDEQFF.

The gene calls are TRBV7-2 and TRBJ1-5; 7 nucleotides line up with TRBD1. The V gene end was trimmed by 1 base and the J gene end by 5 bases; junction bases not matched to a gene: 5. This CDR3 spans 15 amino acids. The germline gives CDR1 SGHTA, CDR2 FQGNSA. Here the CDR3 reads CASSLGNRGDQPQHF. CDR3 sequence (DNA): TGTGCCAGCAGCTTAGGGAACAGGGGTGATCAGCCCCAGCATTTT.

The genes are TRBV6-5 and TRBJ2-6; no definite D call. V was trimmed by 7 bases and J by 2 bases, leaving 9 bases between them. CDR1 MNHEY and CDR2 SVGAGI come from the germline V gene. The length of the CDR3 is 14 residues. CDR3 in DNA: TGTGCCAGCAAATTTTTACCTGGGGCCAACGTCCTGACTTTC. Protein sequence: CASKFLPGANVLTF.

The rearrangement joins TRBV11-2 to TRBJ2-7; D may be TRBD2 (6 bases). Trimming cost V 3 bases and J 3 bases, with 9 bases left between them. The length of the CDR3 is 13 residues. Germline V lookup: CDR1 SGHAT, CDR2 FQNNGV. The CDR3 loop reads CASSLGGNYEQYF. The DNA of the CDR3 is TGTGCCAGCAGCTTGGGCGGGAACTACGAGCAGTACTTC. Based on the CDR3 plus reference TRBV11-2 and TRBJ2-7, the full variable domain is EAGVAQSPRYKIIEKRQSVAFWCNPISGHATLYWYQQILGQGPKLLIQFQNNGVVDDSQLPKDRFSAERLKGVDSTLKIQPAKLEDSAVYLCASSLGGNYEQYFGPGTRLTVT.

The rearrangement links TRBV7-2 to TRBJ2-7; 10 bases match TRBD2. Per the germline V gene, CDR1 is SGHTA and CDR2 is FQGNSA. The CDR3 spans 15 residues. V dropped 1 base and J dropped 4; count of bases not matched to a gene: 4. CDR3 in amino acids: CASSLESGRGYEQYF. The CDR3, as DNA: TGTGCCAGCAGCTTAGAAAGCGGGAGGGGGTACGAGCAGTACTTC.

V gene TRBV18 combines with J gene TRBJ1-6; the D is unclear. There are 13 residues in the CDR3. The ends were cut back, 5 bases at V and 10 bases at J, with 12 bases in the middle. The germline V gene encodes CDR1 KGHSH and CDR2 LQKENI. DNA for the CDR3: TGTGCCAGCTCAGGGATATCAGACTCACCCCTCCACTTT. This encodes CASSGISDSPLHF.

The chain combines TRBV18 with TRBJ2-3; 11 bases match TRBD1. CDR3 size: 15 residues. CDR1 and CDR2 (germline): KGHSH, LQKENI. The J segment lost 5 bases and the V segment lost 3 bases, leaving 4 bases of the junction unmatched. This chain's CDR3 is CASSPGQGAIDTQYF. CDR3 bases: TGTGCCAGCTCACCTGGACAGGGGGCTATAGATACGCAGTATTTT.

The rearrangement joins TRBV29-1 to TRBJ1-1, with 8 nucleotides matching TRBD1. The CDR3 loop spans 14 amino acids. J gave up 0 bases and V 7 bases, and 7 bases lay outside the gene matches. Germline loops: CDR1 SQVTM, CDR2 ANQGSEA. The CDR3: CSATTGAMNTEAFF. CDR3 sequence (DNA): TGCAGCGCCACGACAGGGGCGATGAACACTGAAGCTTTCTTT. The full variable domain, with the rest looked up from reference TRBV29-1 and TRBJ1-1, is SAVISQKPSRDICQRGTSLTIQCQVDSQVTMMFWYRQQPGQSLTLIATANQGSEATYESGFVIDKFPISRPNLTFSTLTVSNMSPEDSSIYLCSATTGAMNTEAFFGQGTRLTVV.